The rows below give T cell receptor beta chains drawn from one sample of a study of human T cells and chemical hapten exposure. One entry per CDR3 protein, called by TCRdb with MiXCR from the RACE reads. The sample holds fewer than 100,000 distinct CDR3 sequences, 7.5% to 10% seen once. The material was whole blood, obtained in connection with sensitization to the hapten diphenylcyclopropenone (DPC). The receptor set was obtained from a middle-aged woman with alopecia areata. Some clones in this sample may be carry-over from other donors' samples. CDR3s include the opening cysteine and the closing phenylalanine or tryptophan. A D gene is named only where the DNA matches it firmly. Clone size, where shown, is once, few, many, or a class for clones that have expanded.

TRBJ2-3	TRBV4-3	.	many	TGCGCCAGCAGCCAAGCGGGTGGCAGGCCTAGCACAGATACGCAGTATTTT	CASSQAGGRPSTDTQYF
TRBJ2-7	TRBV29-1	.	many	TGCAGCGTTGAAGTTCGGGGTCCTACTCAACCCCATTCCTACGAGCAGTACTTC	CSVEVRGPTQPHSYEQYF
TRBJ2-1	TRBV7-7	.	many	TGTGCTAGCAGCATTCAGCGGTACAATGAGCAGTTCTTC	CASSIQRYNEQFF
TRBJ2-7	TRBV7-2	TRBD2	few	TGTGCCAGCAGCACGGGACTAGCCCCCTACGAGCAGTACTTC	CASSTGLAPYEQYF
TRBJ1-6	TRBV12-3/TRBV12-4	TRBD1	few	TGTGCCAGCAGAACCGGGACAGGGGGCGCGGATAATTCACCCCTCCACTTT	CASRTGTGGADNSPLHF
TRBJ1-6	TRBV10-3	.	many	TGTGCCATCAGTTCCGATAGGGGGGACTCACCCCTCCACTTT	CAISSDRGDSPLHF
TRBJ2-6	TRBV12-3/TRBV12-4	.	few	TGTGCCAGCAGACCCTCGTATGGGGCCAACGTCCTGACTTTC	CASRPSYGANVLTF
TRBJ2-5	TRBV12-3/TRBV12-4	.	many	TGTGCCAGCAGTTTTGGCTCGGAAGAGACCCAGTACTTC	CASSFGSEETQYF
TRBJ2-1	TRBV18	TRBD1	few	TGTGCCAGCTCACTGTTAATCGGGACAGGGTCTTCCTACAATGAGCAGTTCTTC	CASSLLIGTGSSYNEQFF
TRBJ2-5	TRBV9	TRBD2	many	TGTGCCAGCACCCTAACCCCCGTACCGGGACTAGCGGAAGAGACCCAGTACTTC	CASTLTPVPGLAEETQYF
TRBJ1-5	TRBV6-6	.	few	TGTGCCAGCAACACCGGGACTTTTGGTATGCCCCAGCATTTT	CASNTGTFGMPQHF
TRBJ2-2	TRBV19	TRBD2	many	TGTGCCAGTAGTCGAAACCCTAGCGGACGGAACACCGGGGAGCTGTTTTTT	CASSRNPSGRNTGELFF
TRBJ2-3	TRBV6-2/TRBV6-3	TRBD1	many	TGTGCCAGCAGTGGACAGGGGGCGCACCCGGGGACAGATACGCAGTATTTT	CASSGQGAHPGTDTQYF
TRBJ2-7	TRBV5-4	TRBD1	many	TGTGCCAGCAGCTTGGGGACAGGGAACCACTACGAGCAGTACTTC	CASSLGTGNHYEQYF
TRBJ1-6	TRBV10-3	.	.	TGTGCCATCAGTGAGTCGAGACAGATCCACTTT	CAISESRQIHF
TRBJ1-1	TRBV7-9	TRBD1	many	TGTGCCAGCAGGGGACAGGGTGTGAGGGGAGCTTTCTTT	CASRGQGVRGAFF
TRBJ2-3	TRBV6-5	.	.	TGTGCCAGCAGTTACGGATCGGGAGTTCCAGAAGATACGCAGTATTTT	CASSYGSGVPEDTQYF
TRBJ2-5	TRBV7-2	TRBD1	many	TGTGCCAGCAGCTTAGATTCCGCGACAGGGGGAAAGACCCAGTACTTC	CASSLDSATGGKTQYF
TRBJ2-2	TRBV7-9	.	many	TGTGCCAACCAGGGGTACGCGAACACCGGGGAGCTGTTTTTT	CANQGYANTGELFF
TRBJ1-3	TRBV5-6	.	.	TGTGCCAGCAGCTTGGCCCCAGGAATCTCTGGAAACACCATATATTTT	CASSLAPGISGNTIYF
TRBJ2-2	TRBV20-1	.	.	TGCAGTGCCTTTACGAACACCGGGGAGCTGTTTTTT	CSAFTNTGELFF
TRBJ2-1	TRBV7-9	TRBD1	.	TGTGCCAGCAGTTCTCGGGGGACAGGGTTCAATGAGCAGTTCTTC	CASSSRGTGFNEQFF
TRBJ1-4	TRBV11-2	.	few	TGTGCCAGCAGTCGTAGCGGGACTAATGAAAAACTGTTTTTT	CASSRSGTNEKLFF
TRBJ2-1	TRBV11-2	.	few	TGTGCCAGCAGCAATTTCAGAAGGTCCGAAGGCGATGAGCAGTTCTTC	CASSNFRRSEGDEQFF
TRBJ1-1	TRBV18	.	many	TGTGCCAGCTCACCCTCGTCCGGGCGGGCGAACACTGAAGCTTTCTTT	CASSPSSGRANTEAFF
TRBJ2-1	TRBV7-2	.	few	TGTGCCAGCAGCCCCCCCGGACTAAGGGGAACCTACAATGAGCAGTTCTTC	CASSPPGLRGTYNEQFF